Sequencing of this TCR beta chain was carried out in a study of T cell changes during pregnancy in multiple sclerosis. This CDR3 is 16 amino acids long. J was trimmed by 11 bases and V by 5 bases; bases with no gene match: 13. The germline V gene encodes CDR1 SGHTA and CDR2 FQGNSA. Assay used: immunoSEQ multiplex PCR; TCRdb lists only in-frame clones, some missing. The sample contains about 60,000 clones, about 90% of which appear only once. This clone was recorded once. Sequences were derived from CD4+ T cells from peripheral blood mononuclear cells, sampled in the second trimester of pregnancy. The V and J genes are TRBV7-2 and TRBJ1-6; 9 positions agree with TRBD1. This clonotype originated in a female donor with multiple sclerosis, enrolled in a pregnancy study. The CDR3 DNA sequence: TGTGCCAGCAGCGGGACAGGGATGGGAGGACGGGCACCCCTCCACTTT. It yields the protein CASSGTGMGGRAPLHF.